This T cell receptor beta chain is from a study of graft-versus-host responses after intestinal transplantation. As for the study in general: Induction using anti-thymocyte globulin, followed by tacrolimus and steroids for around 3 years, was given to all recipients.

With 5 bases clipped from V and 2 bases from J, the junction kept 15 bases outside the gene matches. Germline-derived CDR1 and CDR2 are SGHRS and YFSETQ. The CDR3 length is 17 residues. Whole-study findings and limits: Individuals who had graft-donor T cell macrochimerism had allografts that showed high graft-versus-host to host-versus-graft clonal ratios. Some GvH clones were seen earlier in gut or blood, suggesting intestinal origin. Early post-transplant falls in HvG clones accompanied the peak levels of circulating GvH clones.

This clone was seen a few times. Its antigen remains unknown. This table comes from immunoSEQ multiplex PCR, and its TCRdb copy is limited to in-frame clones, with some not included. The repertoire holds 20,000 to 30,000 clones, with roughly 82% as singletons. V is TRBV5-1 and J is TRBJ1-2, with TRBD1 matching over 7 bases. Here the sequenced sample was unstimulated CD4+ T cells sorted from spleen or lymph node cells, taken before intestinal transplant. This receptor was taken from a human donor who received an intestinal transplant. Here the CDR3 reads CASSSGPGRGPNYGYTF. CDR3 coding DNA: TGCGCCAGCAGTTCCGGGCCGGGGAGGGGGCCCAACTATGGCTACACCTTC.